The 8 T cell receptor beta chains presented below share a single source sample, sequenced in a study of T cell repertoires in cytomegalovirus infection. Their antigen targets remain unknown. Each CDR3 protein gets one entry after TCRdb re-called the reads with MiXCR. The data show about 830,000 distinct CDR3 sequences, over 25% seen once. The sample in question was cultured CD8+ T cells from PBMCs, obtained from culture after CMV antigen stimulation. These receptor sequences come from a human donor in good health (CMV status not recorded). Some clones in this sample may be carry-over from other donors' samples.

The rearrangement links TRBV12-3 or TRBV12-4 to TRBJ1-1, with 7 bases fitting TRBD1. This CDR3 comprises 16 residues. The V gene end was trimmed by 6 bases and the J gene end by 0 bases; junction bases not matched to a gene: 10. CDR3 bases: TGTGCCAGCAGCCTTGGGACAGAAGGGGTGAACACTGAAGCTTTCTTT. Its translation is CASSLGTEGVNTEAFF.

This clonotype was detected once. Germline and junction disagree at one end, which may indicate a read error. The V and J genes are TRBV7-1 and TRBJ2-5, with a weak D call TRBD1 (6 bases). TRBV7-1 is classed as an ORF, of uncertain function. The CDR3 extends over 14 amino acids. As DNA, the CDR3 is TGTACCAGCAGCTCCACGACAGGACAAGAGACCCAGTACTTC. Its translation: CTSSSTTGQETQYF.

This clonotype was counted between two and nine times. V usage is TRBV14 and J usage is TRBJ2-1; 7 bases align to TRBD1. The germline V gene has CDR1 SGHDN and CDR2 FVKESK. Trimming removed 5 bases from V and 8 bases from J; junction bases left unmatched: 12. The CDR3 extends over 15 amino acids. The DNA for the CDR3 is TGTGCCAGCAGCTTGCAGGGGGTAATCAAAGATGAGCAGTTCTTC. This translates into CASSLQGVIKDEQFF.

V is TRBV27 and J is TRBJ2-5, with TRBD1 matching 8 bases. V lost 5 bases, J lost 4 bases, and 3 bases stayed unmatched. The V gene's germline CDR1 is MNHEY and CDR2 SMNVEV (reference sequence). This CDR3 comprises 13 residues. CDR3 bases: TGTGCCAGCAGTATAGACAGGGGAGAGACCCAGTACTTC. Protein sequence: CASSIDRGETQYF.

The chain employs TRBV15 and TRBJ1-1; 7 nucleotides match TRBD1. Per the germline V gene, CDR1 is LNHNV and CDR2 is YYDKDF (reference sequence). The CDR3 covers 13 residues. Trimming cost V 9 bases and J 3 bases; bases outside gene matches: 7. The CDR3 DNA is TGTGCCACGGGACAGACATTGGACACTGAAGCTTTCTTT. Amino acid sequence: CATGQTLDTEAFF.

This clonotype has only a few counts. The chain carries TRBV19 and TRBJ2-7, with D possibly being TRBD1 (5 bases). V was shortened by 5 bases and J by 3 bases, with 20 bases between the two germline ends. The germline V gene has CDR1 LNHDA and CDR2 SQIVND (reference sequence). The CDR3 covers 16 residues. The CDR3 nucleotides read TGTGCCAGTAGTGTCCGAACAGGCAGTCGGGTCTACGAGCAGTACTTC. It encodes CASSVRTGSRVYEQYF.

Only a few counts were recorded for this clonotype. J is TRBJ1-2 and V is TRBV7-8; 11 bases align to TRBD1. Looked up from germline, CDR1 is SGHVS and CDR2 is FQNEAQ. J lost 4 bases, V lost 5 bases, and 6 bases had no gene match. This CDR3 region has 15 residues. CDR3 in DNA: TGTGCCAGCAGCGCAGGGGACAGGGGGGGCTATGGCTACACCTTC. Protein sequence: CASSAGDRGGYGYTF. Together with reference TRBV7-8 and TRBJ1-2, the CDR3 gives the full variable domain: GAGVSQSPRYKVAKRGQDVALRCDPISGHVSLFWYQQALGQGPEFLTYFQNEAQLDKSGLPSDRFFAERPEGSVSTLKIQRTQQEDSAVYLCASSAGDRGGYGYTFGSGTRLTVV.

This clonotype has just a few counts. CDR3 sequence: CASSLAGSTFPYNEQFF. The CDR3 nucleotides read TGTGCCAGCAGCTTAGCGGGTAGCACCTTTCCCTACAATGAGCAGTTCTTC. The rearrangement joins TRBV7-2 to TRBJ2-1; D unresolved. The CDR3 spans 17 residues. Looked up from germline, CDR1 is SGHTA and CDR2 is FQGNSA. V lost 0 bases to trimming and J lost 2 bases, with 14 bases between them.